The clone carrying this T cell receptor beta chain was counted many times. Its antigen is as yet unknown. TCRdb recomputed calls from the RT-PCR reads with MiXCR, one row per CDR3 protein. The data hold about 520,000 distinct CDR3 sequences, with 7.2% observed a single time. These data originate in a study of response to subunit inactivated influenza vaccine. Broader study findings: Few new T cells, the authors suggested, are recruited by each seasonal influenza vaccination.

Trimming removed 2 bases from V and 0 bases from J, with 8 bases in between. Germline V gene lookup returns CDR1 SGHTA and CDR2 FQGNSA. This CDR3 is 14 amino acids long. The input for sequencing was PBMCs from blood, taken less than 30 months after vaccination. The chain combines TRBV7-2 with TRBJ2-7; possible D gene TRBD1, 6 bases. This sequence originates from a man aged 45 to 75 who received an inactivated influenza vaccine. The CDR3 coding sequence is TGTGCCAGCAGCTTATACAGGGTCTCCTACGAGCAGTACTTC. Translating it yields CASSLYRVSYEQYF.